Following are 2 T cell receptor beta chains from one sample sequenced in a study of cytomegalovirus exposure and HLA in healthy donors. In the PCR, 60 Vbeta and 13 Jbeta primers were used. Libraries were prepared by immunoSEQ multiplex PCR; TCRdb keeps only in-frame clonotypes and omits some of them. The sample includes more than 70,000 clones, more than 60% of them seen just once. The material sequenced was PBMCs. The receptors derive from a man in his fifties in good health and CMV-seropositive.

The genes are TRBV5-1 and TRBJ2-7; 8 bases are shared with TRBD2. Trimming cost V 0 bases and J 2 bases; bases outside gene matches: 10. This CDR3 contains 17 residues. Germline V lookup: CDR1 SGHRS, CDR2 YFSETQ. Here the CDR3 DNA reads TGCGCCAGCAGCTTGGACTTCACAGCGGGAGTACCCTACGAGCAGTACTTC. Amino acids: CASSLDFTAGVPYEQYF.

This clone is a singleton in its sample. The chain carries TRBV29-1 and TRBJ2-7; 8 bases match TRBD1. The CDR3 spans 14 residues. With 7 bases clipped from V and 0 bases from J, the junction kept 8 bases outside the gene matches. Germline values: CDR1 SQVTM, CDR2 ANQGSEA. The CDR3 is CSAGTGPSSYEQYF. The CDR3 nucleotides are TGCAGCGCTGGGACAGGACCAAGCTCCTACGAGCAGTACTTC.